This T cell receptor beta chain came from a study of control samples from healthy donors and cancer patients. Germline CDR1 and CDR2: MNHNY and SVGAGI (reference sequence). The CDR3 runs 15 residues. V lost 7 bases, J lost 0 bases, and 13 bases lay in between. Clones were sequenced by immunoSEQ multiplex PCR, and TCRdb holds only the in-frame ones, with some missing. Among roughly 400,000 clones listed, approximately 90% were seen once. V is TRBV6-6 and J is TRBJ1-5, with D perhaps matching TRBD1 (5 bases). Sequenced material: PBMCs. The clonotype comes from a man aged 40-49 years with head and neck cancer. CDR3 region: CASTPGGNSNQPQHF. The CDR3 nucleotides read TGTGCCAGCACCCCCGGGGGGAATAGCAATCAGCCCCAGCATTTT.